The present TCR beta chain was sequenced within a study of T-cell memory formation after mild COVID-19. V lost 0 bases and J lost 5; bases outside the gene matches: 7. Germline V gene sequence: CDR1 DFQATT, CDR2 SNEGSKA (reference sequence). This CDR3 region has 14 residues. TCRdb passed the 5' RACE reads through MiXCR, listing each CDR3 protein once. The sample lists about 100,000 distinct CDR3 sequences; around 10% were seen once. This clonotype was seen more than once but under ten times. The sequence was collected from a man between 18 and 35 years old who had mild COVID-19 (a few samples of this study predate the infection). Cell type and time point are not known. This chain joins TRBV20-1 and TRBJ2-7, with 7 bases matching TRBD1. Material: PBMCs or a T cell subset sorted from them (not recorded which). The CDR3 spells CSARDPGQLHEQYF. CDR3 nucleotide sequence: TGCAGTGCTAGAGATCCGGGACAGCTCCACGAGCAGTACTTC.